This T cell receptor beta chain was captured by sequencing in a study of regulatory T cells in long-lasting Graves disease. This clonotype appeared many times. This CDR3 is built from 15 residues. Losses at the gene ends were 11 bases for V and 3 bases for J; bases not matched to a gene: 15. Looked up from germline, CDR1 is MNHNS and CDR2 is SASEGT. Arm-PCR of CDR3 regions and iRepertoire HTBI primers were used to build TCR beta libraries. TCRdb processed the multiplex PCR reads anew with MiXCR; each CDR3 protein has one entry. The sample has 400,000 or so distinct CDR3 sequences; around 21% are singletons. Time point here: persistent/refractory GD, antithyroid drugs over 5 years with positive TRAb. From PBMCs, RNA was extracted and then used to make the TCR library.

The sequence was obtained from a female donor with Graves disease. The chain joins TRBV6-1 to TRBJ2-7; 8 bases line up with TRBD1. The sample was peripheral blood mononuclear cells (PBMCs), taken when the disease was refractory, from a patient treated with antithyroid drugs. CDR3 sequence: CAAMGSGTGDYEQYF. CDR3 in DNA: TGTGCCGCCATGGGATCCGGGACAGGCGACTACGAGCAGTACTTC.